These 28 T cell receptor beta chains share one sample of origin, sequenced in a study of regulatory T cells in long-lasting Graves disease. The authors built TCR beta libraries using iRepertoire HTBI primers and Arm-PCR of CDR3 regions. MiXCR, run by TCRdb on the multiplex PCR reads, gives a single entry per CDR3 protein. The profile shows a few hundred thousand distinct CDR3 sequences, approximately 23% of them singletons. Time point given: persistent/refractory GD, antithyroid drugs over 5 years with positive TRAb. RNA extracted from PBMCs served as the sequencing template. This sample comprised peripheral blood mononuclear cells (PBMCs), obtained when the disease was refractory, from a patient treated with antithyroid drugs. The receptors shown here come from a woman aged 40 to 49 with Graves disease.

This clonotype was recorded many times. This chain joins TRBV19 and TRBJ2-7; 9 bases map to TRBD1. Trimming took 9 bases from V and 4 from J; bases not matched to a gene: 10. From germline, CDR1 is LNHDA and CDR2 SQIVND (reference sequence). The CDR3 runs 14 residues. This chain's CDR3 is CASSAGTGRYEQYF. The CDR3 DNA reads TGTGCCAGCAGCGCCGGGACAGGGCGTTACGAGCAGTACTTC.

The sample holds many counts of this clonotype. The chain links TRBV2 to TRBJ1-1, with D possibly being TRBD1 (6 bases). CDR3 length equals 13 residues. Germline V CDR1 and CDR2: SNHLY, FYNNEI. The V gene lost 8 bases and the J gene lost 2 bases, with 12 bases spanning the gap. Here the CDR3 reads CASAPGANTEAFF. As DNA, the CDR3 is TGTGCCAGCGCTCCGGGGGCAAACACTGAAGCTTTCTTT.

This clonotype was detected only a few times. V is TRBV7-9 and J is TRBJ2-3, with 7 bases matching TRBD2. The V segment lost 5 bases and the J segment 2 bases; nucleotides outside the gene matches: 7. CDR3 length equals 15 residues. Germline V lookup: CDR1 SEHNR, CDR2 FQNEAQ (reference sequence). CDR3 protein: CASSQTAGVTDTQYF. DNA of the CDR3: TGTGCCAGCAGCCAAACGGCGGGAGTCACAGATACGCAGTATTTT.

The CDR3 DNA reads TGTGCCAGCAGCGTCTTCCAAAACCTAGGAACTAATGAAAAACTGTTTTTT. Translating it yields CASSVFQNLGTNEKLFF. The chain joins TRBV7-9 to TRBJ1-4; no reliable D call. Trimming removed 5 bases from V and 1 base from J, with 17 bases in between. Germline V gene data show CDR1 as SEHNR and CDR2 as FQNEAQ (reference sequence). CDR3 length: 17 residues.

This clonotype was observed at least ten times. DNA of the CDR3: TGTGCCAGCAGTTCCCCCCAGCGTCACGCCTACGAGCAGTACTTC. It translates to CASSSPQRHAYEQYF. V is TRBV28 and J is TRBJ2-7; D remains unclear. CDR3 length equals 15 residues. V gave up 4 bases and J gave up 2 bases, with 15 bases separating them. Germline CDR1 is MDHEN and CDR2 is SYDVKM.

This clonotype has a count of ten or more. The rearrangement joins TRBV27 to TRBJ2-7; possible D gene TRBD1, 5 bases. V lost 7 bases and J 7 bases, leaving 20 bases between the germline ends. Germline CDR1 reads MNHEY; CDR2 reads SMNVEV (reference sequence). The CDR3 is made up of 14 amino acids. The CDR3 reads CASIPRGAPWEQYF. CDR3 DNA: TGTGCCAGCATCCCAAGGGGCGCCCCGTGGGAGCAGTACTTC.

As for this clonotype: Germline and junction disagree at one end, which may indicate a read error. The gene calls are TRBV6-5 and TRBJ2-7, with 11 bases that match TRBD2. The CDR3 covers 15 residues. Germline-derived CDR1 and CDR2 are MNHEY and SVGAGI. This CDR3 is CASSFSETSGKGRHF. CDR3 nucleotide sequence: TGTGCCAGCAGTTTTTCCGAGACTAGCGGGAAGGGACGGCACTTC.

This chain links TRBV19 with TRBJ2-7; TRBD2 matches 7 bases. The V segment lost 3 bases and the J segment 3 bases; nucleotides outside the gene matches: 11. CDR3 length: 16 amino acids. From germline, CDR1 is LNHDA and CDR2 SQIVND (reference sequence). CDR3 sequence: CASSISAGSGYYEQYF. CDR3 coding DNA: TGTGCCAGTAGTATTTCAGCCGGTAGCGGGTACTACGAGCAGTACTTC.

This clonotype appeared many times. The chain is built from TRBV11-2 and TRBJ1-5; D not resolved. The CDR3 covers 14 residues. V was clipped by 0 bases and J by 4 bases, with 7 bases between them. Germline CDR1 is SGHAT and CDR2 is FQNNGV. The CDR3: CASSLDVGNQPQHF. CDR3 bases: TGTGCCAGCAGCTTAGATGTGGGGAATCAGCCCCAGCATTTT.

The sample holds a few counts of this clonotype. This chain joins TRBV27 and TRBJ2-1; 16 bases map to TRBD2. Germline CDR1 reads MNHEY; CDR2 reads SMNVEV (reference sequence). The CDR3 spans 20 residues. The V gene end was trimmed by 2 bases and the J gene end by 4 bases; junction bases not matched to a gene: 11. The CDR3 loop is CASSLTPLGTSGRVYNEQFF. The CDR3 bases are TGTGCCAGCAGTTTAACCCCCCTTGGGACTAGCGGGAGGGTATACAATGAGCAGTTCTTC.

The chain links TRBV19 to TRBJ2-7; the match to TRBD1 covers 8 bases. CDR3 length: 15 amino acids. V gave up 3 bases and J gave up 2 bases; unmatched junction bases: 6. Germline V gene data show CDR1 as LNHDA and CDR2 as SQIVND (reference sequence). CDR3 nucleotide sequence: TGTGCCAGTAGTATGTCGGGGACAGGACCCTACGAGCAGTACTTC. Translation gives CASSMSGTGPYEQYF.

About this clonotype itself: This clone may be a read error of a much larger clone one base away. The chain links TRBV2 to TRBJ2-3; a weak D match, TRBD1 (5 bases). CDR3 length: 11 amino acids. Germline values: CDR1 SNHLY, CDR2 FYNNEI. This chain's CDR3 is CARRELGTQYF. The CDR3 DNA is TGTGCCCGCAGGGAATTGGGTACGCAGTATTTT.

This clonotype has more than one count but fewer than ten. The chain employs TRBV27 and TRBJ1-1; a weak D match, TRBD1 (6 bases). V shed 2 bases and J shed 4 bases, with 11 bases lying between them. The CDR3 contains 14 residues. Germline V gene sequence: CDR1 MNHEY, CDR2 SMNVEV (reference sequence). This CDR3 is CASSLIQGSTEAFF. In DNA form, the CDR3 reads TGTGCCAGCAGTTTAATCCAGGGGAGCACTGAAGCTTTCTTT.

The chain links TRBV18 to TRBJ1-5, with a weak D call TRBD1 (6 bases). The CDR3 runs to 16 residues. Germline V CDR1 and CDR2: KGHSH, LQKENI. Trimming pared 2 bases from V and 0 bases from J, leaving 11 bases between. CDR3 sequence (DNA): TGTGCCAGCTCACCAATGGGGGGCCCTAGCAATCAGCCCCAGCATTTT. This translates into CASSPMGGPSNQPQHF.

J is TRBJ2-3 and V is TRBV12-3 or TRBV12-4, with 7 bases fitting TRBD1. The V and J ends lost 6 bases and 2 bases, in that order; junction bases with no gene match: 5. This CDR3 comprises 14 residues. CDR3 sequence: CASRITGVTDTQYF. CDR3 nucleotides: TGTGCCAGCAGAATAACAGGGGTCACAGATACGCAGTATTTT.

This chain links TRBV7-9 with TRBJ2-3, with D uncertain. The V end was cut by 5 bases, the J end by 0 bases, with 9 bases between. Germline lookup yields CDR1 SEHNR and CDR2 FQNEAQ (reference sequence). The CDR3 has 14 amino acids. The DNA of the CDR3 is TGTGCCAGCAGCCCCCAACCTAGCACAGATACGCAGTATTTT. The encoded protein is CASSPQPSTDTQYF.

This clonotype was observed at least ten times. V is TRBV12-3 or TRBV12-4 and J is TRBJ2-7, with D possibly matching TRBD1 (6 bases). Trimming shortened V by 4 bases and J by 3 bases, and 13 bases separated the two germline ends. CDR3 length: 14 residues. The CDR3 here is CASSSRPRGYEQYF. In nucleotides, the CDR3 is TGTGCCAGCAGTTCCCGTCCCAGGGGCTACGAGCAGTACTTC.

The chain couples TRBV7-2 to TRBJ1-3; D is uncertain. Trimming cost V 3 bases and J 4 bases, with 13 bases left between them. The germline V gene encodes CDR1 SGHTA and CDR2 FQGNSA. The CDR3 runs 15 residues. The CDR3: CASSFKRQPGNTIYF. In DNA, the CDR3 is TGTGCCAGCAGCTTTAAAAGACAACCCGGAAACACCATATATTTT.

The rearrangement links TRBV5-1 to TRBJ2-1, with 13 bases matching TRBD2. CDR1 and CDR2 from the germline V gene are SGHRS and YFSETQ. CDR3 length: 16 amino acids. V dropped 3 bases and J dropped 4; count of bases not matched to a gene: 4. CDR3 in DNA: TGCGCCAGCAGCTCGGGACTAGCGGGAAATTACAATGAGCAGTTCTTC. Translated, it gives CASSSGLAGNYNEQFF. Full variable domain (remainder filled in from reference TRBV5-1 and TRBJ2-1): KAGVTQTPRYLIKTRGQQVTLSCSPISGHRSVSWYQQTPGQGLQFLFEYFSETQRNKGNFPGRFSGRQFSNSRSEMNVSTLELGDSALYLCASSSGLAGNYNEQFFGPGTRLTVL.

The chain uses TRBV6-2 or TRBV6-3 and TRBJ1-2; D gene ambiguous. V was shortened by 5 bases and J by 2 bases, with 12 bases between the two germline ends. Germline V CDR1 and CDR2: MNHEY, SVGEGT. This CDR3 has 14 amino acids. CDR3 residues: CASSEMDANYGYTF. The CDR3 nucleotides are TGTGCCAGCAGTGAAATGGACGCGAACTATGGCTACACCTTC.

This chain uses TRBV9 with TRBJ1-5; 7 bases agree with TRBD1. V shed 3 bases, J shed 7 bases, and the junction held 7 bases outside the gene matches. CDR3 length: 14 amino acids. The germline V gene has CDR1 SGDLS and CDR2 YYNGEE. CDR3: CASSGGQPHQPQHF. CDR3 bases: TGTGCCAGCAGCGGGGGACAGCCGCACCAGCCCCAGCATTTT.

Many counts were recorded for this clonotype. The chain uses TRBV28 and TRBJ2-7; no clear D. Looked up from germline, CDR1 is MDHEN and CDR2 is SYDVKM. V lost 4 bases, J lost 4 bases, and 5 bases lay in between. The CDR3 consists of 11 residues. CDR3 amino acids: CASSSQYEQYF. The CDR3 DNA reads as TGTGCCAGCAGTTCACAATACGAGCAGTACTTC.

V gene TRBV4-1 combines with J gene TRBJ1-1; D unresolved. Trimming cost V 4 bases and J 1 base, with 13 bases left between them. The CDR3 totals 15 residues. Per the germline V gene, CDR1 is MGHRA and CDR2 is YSYEKL. The CDR3 nucleotides are TGCGCCAGCAGCCGCTATTTAGGGAAGAACACTGAAGCTTTCTTT. Its protein is CASSRYLGKNTEAFF.

This clonotype was observed many times. The rearrangement links TRBV6-2 or TRBV6-3 to TRBJ2-7, with 7 bases fitting TRBD1. The junction had 8 bases not matched to a gene; V was cut back by 0 bases and J by 0 bases. The CDR3 is 17 residues long. Germline values: CDR1 MNHEY, CDR2 SVGEGT. CDR3 sequence: CASSYSGQAKNSYEQYF. DNA for the CDR3: TGTGCCAGCAGTTACTCAGGACAGGCTAAGAACTCCTACGAGCAGTACTTC.

This clonotype was detected ten times or more. This sequence joins TRBV4-2 and TRBJ2-5; 11 bases agree with TRBD2. The trim removed 4 bases at V and 5 bases at J, leaving 6 bases unmatched. This CDR3 contains 15 residues. Per the germline V gene, CDR1 is LGHNA and CDR2 is YNFKEQ. CDR3 in amino acids: CASSLHSGGVETQYF. DNA for the CDR3: TGTGCCAGCAGCCTCCATAGCGGGGGGGTGGAGACCCAGTACTTC.

This clonotype was observed a few times. The V gene is TRBV24-1, the J gene TRBJ2-2; D not certain. The CDR3 consists of 14 residues. Per the germline V gene, CDR1 is KGHDR and CDR2 is SFDVKD. V lost 3 bases, J lost 2 bases, and 6 bases lay in between. CDR3 sequence: CATSDRANTGELFF. In nucleotides, the CDR3 is TGTGCCACCAGTGATCGGGCTAACACCGGGGAGCTGTTTTTT.

This chain joins TRBV11-2 and TRBJ2-7; 8 bases line up with TRBD2. The CDR3 runs 15 residues. The V and J ends lost 1 base and 6 bases, in that order; junction bases with no gene match: 8. Germline CDR1 is SGHAT and CDR2 is FQNNGV. The CDR3 is CASSLVTGGPGEQYF. CDR3 in DNA: TGTGCCAGCAGCTTAGTGACGGGAGGGCCCGGCGAGCAGTACTTC.

This clonotype was picked up many times. The CDR3 spells CASSFGGTNTEAFF. CDR3 nucleotide sequence: TGTGCCAGCAGTTTTGGTGGGACGAACACTGAAGCTTTCTTT. The rearrangement joins TRBV28 to TRBJ1-1; possibly TRBD1 for D (5 bases). The V and J ends lost 3 bases and 1 base respectively, with 9 bases between them. Germline V gene data show CDR1 as MDHEN and CDR2 as SYDVKM. The CDR3 has 14 residues.